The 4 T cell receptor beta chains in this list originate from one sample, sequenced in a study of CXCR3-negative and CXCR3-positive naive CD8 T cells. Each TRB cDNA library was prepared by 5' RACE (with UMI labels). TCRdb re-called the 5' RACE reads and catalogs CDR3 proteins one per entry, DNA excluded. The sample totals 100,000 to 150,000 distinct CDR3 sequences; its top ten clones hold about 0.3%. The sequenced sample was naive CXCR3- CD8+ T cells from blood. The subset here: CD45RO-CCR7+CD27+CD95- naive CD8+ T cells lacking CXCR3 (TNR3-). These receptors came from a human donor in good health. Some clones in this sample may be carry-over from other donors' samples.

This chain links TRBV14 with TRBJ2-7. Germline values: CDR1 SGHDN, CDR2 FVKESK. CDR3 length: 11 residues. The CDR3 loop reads CASSLTAEQYF.

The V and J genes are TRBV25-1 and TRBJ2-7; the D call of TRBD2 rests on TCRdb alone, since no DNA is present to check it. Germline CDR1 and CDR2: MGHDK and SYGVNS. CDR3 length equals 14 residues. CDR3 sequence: CASSGRTETYEQYF.

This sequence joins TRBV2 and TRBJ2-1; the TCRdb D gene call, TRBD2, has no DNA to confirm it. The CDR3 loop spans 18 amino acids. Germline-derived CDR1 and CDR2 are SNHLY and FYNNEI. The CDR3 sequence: CASSERMRLAADVGEQFF.

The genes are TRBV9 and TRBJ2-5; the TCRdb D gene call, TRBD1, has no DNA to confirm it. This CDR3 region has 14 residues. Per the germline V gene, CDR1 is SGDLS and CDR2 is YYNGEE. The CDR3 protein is CASSYTGDQETQYF. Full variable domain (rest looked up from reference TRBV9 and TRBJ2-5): DSGVTQTPKHLITATGQRVTLRCSPRSGDLSVYWYQQSLDQGLQFLIQYYNGEERAKGNILERFSAQQFPDLHSELNLSSLELGDSALYFCASSYTGDQETQYFGPGTRLLVL.